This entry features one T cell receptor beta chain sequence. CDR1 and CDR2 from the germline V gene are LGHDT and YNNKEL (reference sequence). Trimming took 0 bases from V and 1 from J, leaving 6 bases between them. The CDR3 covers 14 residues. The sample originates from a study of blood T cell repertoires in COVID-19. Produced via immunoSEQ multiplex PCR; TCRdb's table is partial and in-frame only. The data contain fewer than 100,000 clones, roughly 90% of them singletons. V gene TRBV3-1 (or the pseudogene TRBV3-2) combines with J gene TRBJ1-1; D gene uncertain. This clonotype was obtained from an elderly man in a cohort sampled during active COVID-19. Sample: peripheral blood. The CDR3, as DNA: TGTGCCAGCAGCCAAGATCTCCGGAACACTGAAGCTTTCTTT. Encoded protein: CASSQDLRNTEAFF.